The TCR beta chain described here comes from a study of blood T cell repertoires in COVID-19. Study overall: The study drew acute and convalescent COVID-19 samples from the United States, Italy and Spain.

V lost 4 bases and J 10 bases, leaving 9 bases between the germline ends. The length of the CDR3 is 11 residues. Looked up from germline, CDR1 is MGHRA and CDR2 is YSYEKL. As processed by the authors: Nucleated cell number was recorded as an estimate derived from reference gene primer amplification. Method: immunoSEQ multiplex PCR; TCRdb's copy keeps in-frame clones and lacks some. Clone size and V and J calls were adopted from that table, with D and trimming inferred from the DNA. The sample has approximately 210,000 clones, almost 85% seen once. The sample taken for sequencing was peripheral blood. This receptor was taken from a woman aged 40 to 50 with acute or convalescent COVID-19. The chain links TRBV4-1 to TRBJ2-3; D is perhaps TRBD2 (6 bases). CDR3 in DNA: TGCGCCAGCAGCCTGGAGGGAGCGCAGTATTTT. This encodes CASSLEGAQYF.